These 18 T cell receptor beta chains originate from one sample sequenced in a study of blood T cell repertoires in COVID-19. Sequencing was performed with immunoSEQ multiplex PCR; in TCRdb, only in-frame clones are kept and a portion is missing. The top ten clones hold around 3% of a sample with about 160,000 clones, around 74% of them seen once. The sample comprised peripheral blood. The origin of the receptors is a man between 65 and 85 years old with acute or convalescent COVID-19.

This clone was observed a handful of times. The gene calls are TRBV7-8 and TRBJ2-7; unclear D gene. V lost 5 bases to trimming and J lost 1 base, with 12 bases between them. The germline gives CDR1 SGHVS, CDR2 FQNEAQ. CDR3 size: 14 residues. This chain's CDR3 is CASSRDSFSYEQYF. The CDR3 DNA sequence: TGTGCCAGCAGCCGAGACTCCTTTTCCTACGAGCAGTACTTC.

This chain joins TRBV6-4 and TRBJ2-7, with D uncertain. The CDR3 loop spans 14 amino acids. Trimming left V 7 bases short and J 0 bases short, with 13 bases between. CDR1 and CDR2 from the germline V gene are MRHNA and SNTAGT. The CDR3 coding sequence is TGTGCCAGCATATGTAGCATGAGCTCCTACGAGCAGTACTTC. It translates to CASICSMSSYEQYF.

The gene calls are TRBV19 and TRBJ2-3, with 13 nucleotides matching TRBD2. V lost 5 bases to trimming and J lost 5 bases; unmatched junction nucleotides: 7. CDR1 and CDR2 from the germline V gene are LNHDA and SQIVND (reference sequence). CDR3 length: 16 residues. CDR3 in amino acids: CASSGRLAGGLDTQYF. CDR3 DNA: TGTGCCAGTAGTGGGAGACTAGCGGGAGGTCTAGATACGCAGTATTTT.

This chain links TRBV14 with TRBJ2-1, with D tentatively TRBD1 (5 bases). The V end lost 4 bases, the J end lost 6 bases, and 10 bases lay between the germline ends. Germline-derived CDR1 and CDR2 are SGHDN and FVKESK. CDR3 length: 13 residues. CDR3 bases: TGTGCCAGCAGCCTCGGACACTTCAATGAGCAGTTCTTC. This encodes CASSLGHFNEQFF.

The rearrangement uses TRBV9 and TRBJ2-5, with D maybe TRBD2 (7 bases). This CDR3 is 15 amino acids long. Germline V gene lookup returns CDR1 SGDLS and CDR2 YYNGEE. The germline V and J ends were trimmed by 0 bases and 5 bases, with 14 bases remaining between them. CDR3 in amino acids: CASSVGGGARETQYF. The CDR3 region has the DNA TGTGCCAGCAGCGTAGGAGGGGGGGCCCGGGAGACCCAGTACTTC. The complete variable domain, with remaining parts taken from reference TRBV9 and TRBJ2-5, reads DSGVTQTPKHLITATGQRVTLRCSPRSGDLSVYWYQQSLDQGLQFLIQYYNGEERAKGNILERFSAQQFPDLHSELNLSSLELGDSALYFCASSVGGGARETQYFGPGTRLLVL.

This rearrangement joins TRBV14 to TRBJ2-7; 8 positions match TRBD1. Germline lookup yields CDR1 SGHDN and CDR2 FVKESK. The CDR3 is 16 residues long. The J segment lost 5 bases and the V segment lost 1 base, leaving 10 bases of the junction unmatched. The DNA of the CDR3 is TGTGCCAGCAGCCAAGTAGTATCGGACAGGGACAACGAGCAGTACTTC. Translated, it gives CASSQVVSDRDNEQYF.

Only a few counts were recorded for this clone. The chain combines TRBV30 with TRBJ1-1; D not certain. Trimming left V 0 bases short and J 7 bases short, with 15 bases between. The germline V gene has CDR1 GTSNPN and CDR2 SVGIG (reference sequence). This CDR3 comprises 14 residues. CDR3 sequence (DNA): TGTGCCTGGAGTGTACCCGCAGGAACTGATGAAGCTTTCTTT. This translates into CAWSVPAGTDEAFF.

This chain uses TRBV18 with TRBJ1-1; perhaps TRBD1 as D (6 bases). Trimming removed 6 bases at V and 3 bases at J, with 17 bases between. CDR1 and CDR2 (germline): KGHSH, LQKENI. The CDR3 length is 15 residues. The CDR3 DNA reads as TGTGCCAGCTCGGTACAGGGTCAGGTGGACACTGAAGCTTTCTTT. As protein: CASSVQGQVDTEAFF.

This chain links TRBV3-1 (or the pseudogene TRBV3-2) with TRBJ2-3, with D tentatively TRBD2 (5 bases). V was trimmed by 2 bases and J by 0 bases, leaving 9 bases between them. The germline V gene has CDR1 LGHDT and CDR2 YNNKEL (reference sequence). There are 15 residues in the CDR3. In DNA form, the CDR3 reads TGTGCCAGCAGCCAATTGGGAGCTAGCACAGATACGCAGTATTTT. Translation: CASSQLGASTDTQYF.

The chain couples TRBV7-9 to TRBJ1-3; D not resolved. The CDR3 is 14 residues long. Germline V gene sequence: CDR1 SEHNR, CDR2 FQNEAQ (reference sequence). The V gene lost 1 base and the J gene lost 4 bases, with 8 bases spanning the gap. The CDR3, as DNA: TGTGCCAGCAGCTTAGAACTACACGGAAACACCATATATTTT. Translation: CASSLELHGNTIYF.

The sample holds one count of this clone. The chain links TRBV28 to TRBJ2-3, with 12 nucleotides matching TRBD2. CDR1 is MDHEN, CDR2 SYDVKM, per germline. The CDR3 extends over 17 amino acids. The V and J ends lost 7 bases and 3 bases, in that order; junction bases with no gene match: 11. The CDR3 is CASTGGLAGPATDTQYF. The CDR3 coding sequence is TGTGCCAGCACTGGTGGACTAGCGGGACCAGCGACAGATACGCAGTATTTT.

This chain uses TRBV27 with TRBJ2-1; a possible D gene is TRBD2 (5 bases). V was shortened by 3 bases and J by 6 bases, with 9 bases between the two germline ends. This CDR3 is built from 13 residues. Germline values: CDR1 MNHEY, CDR2 SMNVEV (reference sequence). CDR3 sequence reads: CASSFGERNEQFF. The CDR3 DNA sequence: TGTGCCAGCAGTTTCGGGGAGCGCAATGAGCAGTTCTTC.

This clone was counted a few times. The chain combines TRBV10-1 with TRBJ2-7, with TRBD1 matching over 11 bases. J lost 6 bases, V lost 4 bases, and 2 bases had no gene match. Per the germline V gene, CDR1 is WNHNN and CDR2 is SYGVQD (reference sequence). The CDR3 covers 13 residues. The CDR3 DNA reads TGCGCCAGCAGTGCGGGACAGGGGGTCGAGCAGTACTTC. This sequence encodes CASSAGQGVEQYF.

The chain recombines TRBV19 with TRBJ2-7, with 9 positions matching TRBD2. Germline CDR1 is LNHDA and CDR2 is SQIVND (reference sequence). With V trimmed by 7 bases and J by 4 bases, 8 bases remained unmatched. CDR3 size: 14 residues. In DNA form, the CDR3 reads TGTGCCAGTAAGGAGAAGGGACTAGCTTACGAGCAGTACTTC. The encoded protein is CASKEKGLAYEQYF. Full variable domain (outside the CDR3, taken from reference TRBV19 and TRBJ2-7): DGGITQSPKYLFRKEGQNVTLSCEQNLNHDAMYWYRQDPGQGLRLIYYSQIVNDFQKGDIAEGYSVSREKKESFPLTVTSAQKNPTAFYLCASKEKGLAYEQYFGPGTRLTVT.

The CDR3 here is CASRDRRNTGELFF. The CDR3 DNA follows: TGTGCCAGCAGGGACAGGAGGAACACCGGGGAGCTGTTTTTT. J is TRBJ2-2 and V is TRBV2; 7 bases fit TRBD1. V trimming: 6 bases; J trimming: 1 base; junction bases outside the gene matches: 2. Looked up from germline, CDR1 is SNHLY and CDR2 is FYNNEI. CDR3 length: 14 residues.

The chain couples TRBV6-1 to TRBJ1-1; no clear D. The CDR3 consists of 13 residues. Trimming removed 1 base at V and 4 bases at J, with 7 bases between. The germline CDR1 and CDR2 sequences are MNHNS and SASEGT. CDR3 in DNA: TGTGCCAGCAGTGAAGGCGGTCCCACTGAAGCTTTCTTT. As protein: CASSEGGPTEAFF.

The chain combines TRBV5-4 with TRBJ2-5; tentatively, D is TRBD2 (6 bases). The germline V gene has CDR1 SGHNT and CDR2 YYREEE (reference sequence). The CDR3 extends over 15 amino acids. Trimming left V 4 bases short and J 0 bases short, with 13 bases between. CDR3: CASSRRLANQETQYF. The CDR3 nucleotides are TGTGCCAGCAGCCGACGTCTAGCGAACCAAGAGACCCAGTACTTC.

The V gene is TRBV11-3, the J gene TRBJ2-5, with 7 bases lining up with TRBD2. The CDR3 spans 15 residues. Germline CDR1 and CDR2: SGHNT and YENEEA. After removal of 1 base from V and 4 bases from J, the junction contained 6 bases not matched to a gene. The CDR3 DNA reads TGTGCCAGCAGCTTAGTTGCGGGAGAACTAGAGACCCAGTACTTC. It encodes CASSLVAGELETQYF. Using reference TRBV11-3 and TRBJ2-5 for the parts outside the CDR3, the full variable domain is EAGVVQSPRYKIIEKKQPVAFWCNPISGHNTLYWYLQNLGQGPELLIRYENEEAVDDSQLPKDRFSAERLKGVDSTLKIQPAELGDSAVYLCASSLVAGELETQYFGPGTRLLVL.